This T cell receptor beta chain was identified during a study of blood T cell repertoires in COVID-19. Study-wide context: Some COVID-19 samples were acute and others convalescent; all came from the United States, Italy and Spain.

The participants were between roughly 18 and 89 years old and came from some 23 US areas. Within 2 weeks of study entry, exposed participants had contacted a PCR-confirmed or clinician-diagnosed COVID-19 case. How the authors handled the data: Researchers report that nucleated cell counts were estimated from reference gene primer amplification. The table came from immunoSEQ multiplex PCR; TCRdb's copy has only in-frame clones and leaves some out. That table is the source of V, J and clone size, and D and trimming were worked out from the DNA. The sample holds roughly 230,000 clones, about 88% seen once. This CDR3 contains 13 residues. V shed 5 bases and J 8 bases; nucleotides not matched to a gene: 6.

Sequencing was performed on PBMCs or T cells enriched from blood (not recorded which). V and J are TRBV12-3 or TRBV12-4 and TRBJ1-2, with TRBD1 identical over 9 bases. The receptor comes from a woman aged 50 to 60 who had been exposed to COVID-19. The CDR3 DNA sequence: TGTGCCAGCAGTCTACAGGGGGCTTGGGGCTACACCTTC. The encoded protein is CASSLQGAWGYTF.